This entry lists 19 T cell receptor beta chains sequenced from one sample in a study of blood T cell repertoires in COVID-19. Assay used: immunoSEQ multiplex PCR; TCRdb lists only in-frame clones, some missing. The data show roughly 230,000 clones, with approximately 85% seen just once and roughly 4% held by the top ten. The sample taken for sequencing was peripheral blood. The origin of the receptors is a middle-aged man with acute or convalescent COVID-19.

The chain joins TRBV11-2 to TRBJ2-7; maybe TRBD1 (6 bases). The V end lost 1 base, the J end lost 0 bases, and 7 bases lay between the germline ends. Germline V gene lookup returns CDR1 SGHAT and CDR2 FQNNGV. This CDR3 has 14 residues. The CDR3 protein is CASSLGDISYEQYF. The CDR3, as DNA: TGTGCCAGCAGCTTAGGGGACATCTCCTACGAGCAGTACTTC.

The genes are TRBV6-6 and TRBJ1-6, with D tentatively TRBD1 (6 bases). Germline-derived CDR1 and CDR2 are MNHNY and SVGAGI (reference sequence). The CDR3 is 13 residues long. The V and J ends lost 7 bases and 10 bases respectively, with 14 bases between them. CDR3 DNA: TGTGCCAGCACCGATTCAGGGGTCTCACCCCTCCACTTT. Its protein product is CASTDSGVSPLHF.

Notes on this clone: Other DNA sequences in this specimen translate into the identical CDR3. The rearrangement uses TRBV5-1 and TRBJ2-2; 9 bases map to TRBD2. Germline CDR1 reads SGHRS; CDR2 reads YFSETQ. V lost 2 bases and J lost 1; bases outside the gene matches: 3. CDR3 length: 16 residues. The CDR3 here is CASSFLSGGNTGELFF. The CDR3 region has the DNA TGCGCCAGCAGCTTTCTTAGCGGGGGGAACACCGGGGAGCTGTTTTTT. Together with reference TRBV5-1 and TRBJ2-2, the CDR3 gives the full variable domain: KAGVTQTPRYLIKTRGQQVTLSCSPISGHRSVSWYQQTPGQGLQFLFEYFSETQRNKGNFPGRFSGRQFSNSRSEMNVSTLELGDSALYLCASSFLSGGNTGELFFGEGSRLTVL.

The chain uses TRBV5-1 and TRBJ2-2; TRBD1 matches at 7 bases. The germline gives CDR1 SGHRS, CDR2 YFSETQ. Trimming took 2 bases from V and 4 from J; bases not matched to a gene: 8. The CDR3 runs 16 residues. The CDR3 DNA sequence: TGCGCCAGCAGCTTTGGAACAGGGGCGGGCACCGGGGAGCTGTTTTTT. Translation gives CASSFGTGAGTGELFF.

The CDR3 region is CASSYEEGNQPQHF. CDR3 nucleotides: TGTGCCAGCAGTTACGAGGAGGGCAATCAGCCCCAGCATTTT. The chain has TRBV6-2 or TRBV6-3 and TRBJ1-5, with no clear D. CDR3 length equals 14 residues. The V and J ends lost 2 bases and 2 bases respectively, with 7 bases between them. Germline V lookup: CDR1 MNHEY, CDR2 SVGEGT.

This clone was found once. This chain links TRBV6-6 with TRBJ2-7; TRBD2 matches at 7 bases. CDR3 size: 15 residues. Trimming at V came to 2 bases and at J to 3 bases, leaving 7 bases not matched to a gene. Per germline, CDR1 MNHNY and CDR2 SVGAGI (reference sequence). CDR3 residues: CASSYGLAGNYEQYF. CDR3 nucleotides: TGTGCCAGCAGTTACGGGTTAGCGGGTAACTACGAGCAGTACTTC.

The chain employs TRBV4-1 and TRBJ2-2; 10 nucleotides agree with TRBD1. This CDR3 has 16 residues. CDR1 is MGHRA and CDR2 is YSYEKL in the germline V gene. V lost 1 base and J lost 3; bases outside the gene matches: 2. CDR3 DNA sequence: TGCGCCAGCAGCCAAGCGACAGGGGGCCACACCGGGGAGCTGTTTTTT. This translates into CASSQATGGHTGELFF.

DNA for the CDR3: TGCGCCAGCAGCACTCAGGGGGCGGACGGCTACACCTTC. It encodes CASSTQGADGYTF. V usage is TRBV5-1 and J usage is TRBJ1-2, with TRBD1 identical over 8 bases. The CDR3 sequence is 13 residues long. Germline lookup yields CDR1 SGHRS and CDR2 YFSETQ. The V segment lost 4 bases and the J segment 8 bases; nucleotides outside the gene matches: 7.

The chain recombines TRBV5-1 with TRBJ1-1, with 7 bases matching TRBD1. The CDR3 has 15 residues. The trim removed 4 bases at V and 1 base at J, leaving 7 bases unmatched. Germline values: CDR1 SGHRS, CDR2 YFSETQ. CDR3 region: CASSRGGSSNTEAFF. The CDR3 DNA reads as TGCGCCAGCAGCAGAGGGGGCTCGTCGAACACTGAAGCTTTCTTT.

The chain links TRBV5-1 to TRBJ1-4, with a weak D call TRBD1 (5 bases). The CDR3 runs 17 residues. Germline-derived CDR1 and CDR2 are SGHRS and YFSETQ. V was shortened by 2 bases and J by 0 bases, with 14 bases between the two germline ends. In DNA form, the CDR3 reads TGCGCCAGCAGCTTACGGACACCTTCTGCAACTAATGAAAAACTGTTTTTT. Translating gives CASSLRTPSATNEKLFF.

The chain couples TRBV5-1 to TRBJ1-4; D possibly corresponds to TRBD1 (5 bases). From germline, CDR1 is SGHRS and CDR2 YFSETQ. With 2 bases removed from V and 0 bases from J, the gap between germline ends came to 11 bases. The CDR3 contains 16 residues. CDR3 amino acids: CASSFGARATNEKLFF. CDR3 in DNA: TGCGCCAGCAGCTTTGGGGCCCGTGCAACTAATGAAAAACTGTTTTTT. Looking up the rest from reference TRBV5-1 and TRBJ1-4 gives the full variable domain: KAGVTQTPRYLIKTRGQQVTLSCSPISGHRSVSWYQQTPGQGLQFLFEYFSETQRNKGNFPGRFSGRQFSNSRSEMNVSTLELGDSALYLCASSFGARATNEKLFFGSGTQLSVL.

V is TRBV11-2 and J is TRBJ1-5, with a weak D call TRBD1 (6 bases). Germline loops: CDR1 SGHAT, CDR2 FQNNGV. CDR3 length: 15 residues. Trimming took 5 bases from V and 2 from J, leaving 13 bases between them. The CDR3 region is CASSAQGTGNQPQHF. CDR3 sequence (DNA): TGTGCCAGCAGCGCCCAGGGGACGGGCAATCAGCCCCAGCATTTT.

This chain joins TRBV7-2 and TRBJ1-5, with 11 positions matching TRBD1. J lost 3 bases, V lost 3 bases, and 4 bases had no gene match. CDR1 and CDR2 (germline): SGHTA, FQGNSA. The CDR3 sequence is 16 residues long. This chain's CDR3 is CASSFIGQGANQPQHF. The CDR3 nucleotides read TGTGCCAGCAGCTTTATCGGACAGGGGGCCAATCAGCCCCAGCATTTT. Together with reference TRBV7-2 and TRBJ1-5, the CDR3 gives the full variable domain: GAGVSQSPSNKVTEKGKDVELRCDPISGHTALYWYRQSLGQGLEFLIYFQGNSAPDKSGLPSDRFSAERTGGSVSTLTIQRTQQEDSAVYLCASSFIGQGANQPQHFGDGTRLSIL.

This clone was seen just once. The rearrangement uses TRBV10-1 and TRBJ2-7, with D tentatively TRBD1 (6 bases). V was pared by 3 bases and J by 0 bases, with 12 bases between. CDR1 is WNHNN and CDR2 is SYGVQD in the germline V gene (reference sequence). The CDR3 consists of 15 residues. CDR3 nucleotides: TGCGCCAGCAGTGACCAGATGGACAGCTCCTACGAGCAGTACTTC. Translating it yields CASSDQMDSSYEQYF.

The CDR3 sequence: CASSPPGLVNYGYTF. The CDR3 DNA sequence: TGTGCCAGCAGCCCCCCGGGATTGGTGAACTATGGCTACACCTTC. This sequence joins TRBV7-9 and TRBJ1-2; no firm D call. The germline CDR1 and CDR2 sequences are SEHNR and FQNEAQ (reference sequence). The CDR3 is made up of 15 amino acids. Trimming pared 5 bases from V and 2 bases from J, leaving 15 bases between.

The chain uses TRBV5-1 and TRBJ2-3, with 9 bases that match TRBD2. Losses at the gene ends were 7 bases for V and 3 bases for J; bases not matched to a gene: 9. Germline CDR1 and CDR2: SGHRS and YFSETQ. The CDR3 is 15 amino acids. The CDR3 loop is CASGVSGRQTDTQYF. The CDR3 DNA reads as TGCGCCAGCGGCGTTAGCGGGAGACAAACAGATACGCAGTATTTT. The full variable domain, its missing parts supplied by reference TRBV5-1 and TRBJ2-3, is KAGVTQTPRYLIKTRGQQVTLSCSPISGHRSVSWYQQTPGQGLQFLFEYFSETQRNKGNFPGRFSGRQFSNSRSEMNVSTLELGDSALYLCASGVSGRQTDTQYFGPGTRLTVL.

J is TRBJ1-2 and V is TRBV14, with D unclear. The V end was cut by 6 bases, the J end by 5 bases, with 19 bases between. CDR3 size: 15 residues. Germline V CDR1 and CDR2: SGHDN, FVKESK. CDR3 amino acids: CASSRSSRGWYGYTF. Here the CDR3 DNA reads TGTGCCAGCAGTCGCTCTAGCCGGGGATGGTATGGCTACACCTTC.

CDR3 in DNA: TGTGCCAGCTCAAAACAAGGACAGGGGACATCCGAGCAGTACTTC. Its protein is CASSKQGQGTSEQYF. The chain joins TRBV18 to TRBJ2-7; 9 positions match TRBD1. The V segment lost 5 bases and the J segment 6 bases; nucleotides outside the gene matches: 11. Germline CDR1 reads KGHSH; CDR2 reads LQKENI. The CDR3 is 15 residues long.

The J gene is TRBJ1-1, the V gene TRBV4-2; a possible D gene is TRBD1 (5 bases). Trimming cost V 5 bases and J 4 bases, with 14 bases left between them. The CDR3 has 14 residues. Germline V CDR1 and CDR2: LGHNA, YNFKEQ. CDR3 amino acids: CASSNLGGPTEAFF. CDR3 bases: TGTGCCAGCAGCAACTTGGGGGGTCCCACTGAAGCTTTCTTT.